This is a list of T cell receptor beta chains from one sample in a study of beta chain features in type 1 diabetes. Produced via immunoSEQ multiplex PCR; TCRdb's table is partial and in-frame only. The sample includes 600,000 to 700,000 clones, under 15% of them seen just once. The specimen sequenced was naive CD4+ T cells from blood. These receptors all stem from a man between 18 and 29 years old with type 1 diabetes. Both conserved end residues are part of each CDR3. The D gene is left open where the match is weak. Part of the rows lack a size; the others show once, few, many or a class for expanded clones.

abundance,j_gene,d_gene,v_gene,CDR3nt,CDR3aa
NA,TRBJ2-5,TRBD2,TRBV28,TGTGCCAGCAGACTAGCGGGAGAGACCCAGTACTTC,CASRLAGETQYF
NA,TRBJ2-5,TRBD1,TRBV10-3,TGTGCCATCAGTGAGCAGACAGGGGACGGGACCCAGTACTTC,CAISEQTGDGTQYF
few,TRBJ1-4,TRBD1,TRBV30,TGTGCCGGACAGGGGCAGGGCTATGAAAAACTGTTTTTT,CAGQGQGYEKLFF
NA,TRBJ2-1,TRBD1,TRBV7-2,TGTGCCAGCAGCTTTCCGGGACAGGCTTACAATGAGCAGTTCTTC,CASSFPGQAYNEQFF
few,TRBJ1-2,NA,TRBV6-6,TGTGCCAGCACCGACGGGGGCCGTTCTTTTTATGGCTACACCTTC,CASTDGGRSFYGYTF
few,TRBJ1-3,TRBD1,TRBV29-1,TGCAGCGTTGAAGACAGGGGGGGAAAAAGTGGAAACACCATATATTTT,CSVEDRGGKSGNTIYF
few,TRBJ1-1,NA,TRBV19,TGTGCCAGTAACGCGGCTGGCCCTGAAGCTTTCTTT,CASNAAGPEAFF
few,TRBJ2-2,TRBD2,TRBV7-9,TGTGCCAGCAGCCCCCGACTAGCGGGGGCCTACACCGGGGAGCTGTTTTTT,CASSPRLAGAYTGELFF
NA,TRBJ2-7,NA,TRBV20-1,TGCAGTGCAACCATCTACGAGCAGTACTTC,CSATIYEQYF
NA,TRBJ1-2,NA,TRBV2,TGTGCCAGCAGTGGTGACAGGTTACTGTATGGCTACACCTTC,CASSGDRLLYGYTF
NA,TRBJ2-7,NA,TRBV15,TGTGCCACCAGCAGAGTTTTGATAGCCAGCTCCTACGAGCAGTACTTC,CATSRVLIASSYEQYF
NA,TRBJ2-7,TRBD2,TRBV10-3,TGTGCCATCAGCCCCCTCGGGACTAGCGGGGGGCCCAGCTCCTACGAGCAGTACTTC,CAISPLGTSGGPSSYEQYF